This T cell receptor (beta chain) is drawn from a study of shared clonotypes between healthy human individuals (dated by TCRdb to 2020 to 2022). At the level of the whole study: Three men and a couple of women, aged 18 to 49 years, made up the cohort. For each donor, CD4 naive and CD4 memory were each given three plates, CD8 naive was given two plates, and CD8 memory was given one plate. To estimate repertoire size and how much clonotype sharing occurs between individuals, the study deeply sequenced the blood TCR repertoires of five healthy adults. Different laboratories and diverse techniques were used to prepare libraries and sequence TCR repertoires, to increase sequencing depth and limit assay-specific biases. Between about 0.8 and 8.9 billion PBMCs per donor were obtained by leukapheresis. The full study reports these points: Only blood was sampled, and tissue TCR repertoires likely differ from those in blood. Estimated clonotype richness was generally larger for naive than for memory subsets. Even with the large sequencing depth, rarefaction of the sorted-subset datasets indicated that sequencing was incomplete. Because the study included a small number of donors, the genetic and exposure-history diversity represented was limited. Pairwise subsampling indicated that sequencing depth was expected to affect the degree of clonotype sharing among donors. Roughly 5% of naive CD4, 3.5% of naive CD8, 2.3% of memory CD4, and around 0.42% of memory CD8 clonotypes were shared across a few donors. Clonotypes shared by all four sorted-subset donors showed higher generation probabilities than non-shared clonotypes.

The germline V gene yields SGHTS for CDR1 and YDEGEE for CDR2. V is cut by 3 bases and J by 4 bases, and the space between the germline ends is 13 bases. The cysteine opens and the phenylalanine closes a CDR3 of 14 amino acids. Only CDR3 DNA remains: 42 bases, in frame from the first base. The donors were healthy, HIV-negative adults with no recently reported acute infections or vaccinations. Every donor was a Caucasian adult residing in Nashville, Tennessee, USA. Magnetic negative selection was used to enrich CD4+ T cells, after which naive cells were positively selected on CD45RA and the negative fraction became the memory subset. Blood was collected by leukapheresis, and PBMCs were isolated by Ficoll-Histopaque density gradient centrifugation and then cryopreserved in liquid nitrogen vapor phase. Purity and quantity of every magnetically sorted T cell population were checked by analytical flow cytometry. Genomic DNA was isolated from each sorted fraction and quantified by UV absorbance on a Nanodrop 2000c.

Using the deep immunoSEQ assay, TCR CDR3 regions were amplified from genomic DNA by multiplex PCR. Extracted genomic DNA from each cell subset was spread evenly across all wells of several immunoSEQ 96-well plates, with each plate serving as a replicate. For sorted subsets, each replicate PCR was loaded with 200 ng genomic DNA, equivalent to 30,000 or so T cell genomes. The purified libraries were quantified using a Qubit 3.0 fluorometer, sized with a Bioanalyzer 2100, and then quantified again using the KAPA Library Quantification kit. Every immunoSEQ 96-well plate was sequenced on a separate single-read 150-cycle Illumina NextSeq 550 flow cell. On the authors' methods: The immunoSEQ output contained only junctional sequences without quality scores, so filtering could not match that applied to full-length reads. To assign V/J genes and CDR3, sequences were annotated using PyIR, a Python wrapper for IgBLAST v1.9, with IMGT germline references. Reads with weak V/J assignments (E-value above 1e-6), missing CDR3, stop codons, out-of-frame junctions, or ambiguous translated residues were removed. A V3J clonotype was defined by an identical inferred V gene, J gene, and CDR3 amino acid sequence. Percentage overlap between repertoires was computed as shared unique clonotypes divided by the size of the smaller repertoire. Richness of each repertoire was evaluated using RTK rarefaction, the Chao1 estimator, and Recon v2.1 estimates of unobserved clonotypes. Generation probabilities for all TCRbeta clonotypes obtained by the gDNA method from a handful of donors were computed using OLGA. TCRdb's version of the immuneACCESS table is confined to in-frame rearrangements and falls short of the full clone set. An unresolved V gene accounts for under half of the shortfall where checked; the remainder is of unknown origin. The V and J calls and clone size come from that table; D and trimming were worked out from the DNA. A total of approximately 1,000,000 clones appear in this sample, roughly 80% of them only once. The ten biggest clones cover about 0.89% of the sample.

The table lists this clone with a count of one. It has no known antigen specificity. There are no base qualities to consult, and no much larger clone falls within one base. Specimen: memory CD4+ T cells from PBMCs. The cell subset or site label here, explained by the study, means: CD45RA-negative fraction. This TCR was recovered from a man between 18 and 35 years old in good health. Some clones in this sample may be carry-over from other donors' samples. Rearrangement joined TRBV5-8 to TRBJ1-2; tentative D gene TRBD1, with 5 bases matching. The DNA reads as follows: TGTGCCAGCAGCTGGGGCGGGGGGACCTATGGCTACACCTTC. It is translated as CASSWGGGTYGYTF.